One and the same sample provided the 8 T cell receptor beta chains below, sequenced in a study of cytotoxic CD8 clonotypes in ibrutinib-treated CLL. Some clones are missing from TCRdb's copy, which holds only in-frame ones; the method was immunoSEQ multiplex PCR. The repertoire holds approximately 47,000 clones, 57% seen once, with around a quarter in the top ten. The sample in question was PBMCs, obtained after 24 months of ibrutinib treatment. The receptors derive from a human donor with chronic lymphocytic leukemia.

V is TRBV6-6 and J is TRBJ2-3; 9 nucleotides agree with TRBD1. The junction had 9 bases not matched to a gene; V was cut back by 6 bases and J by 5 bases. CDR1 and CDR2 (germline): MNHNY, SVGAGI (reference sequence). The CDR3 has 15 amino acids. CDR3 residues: CASSPGTGQGDTQYF. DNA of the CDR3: TGTGCCAGCAGCCCCGGGACAGGGCAGGGAGATACGCAGTATTTT.

The CDR3 sequence: CASSPPGTNYGYTF. The CDR3 DNA is TGTGCCAGCAGCCCCCCTGGGACTAACTATGGCTACACCTTC. The chain joins TRBV7-9 to TRBJ1-2; no clear D. V lost 5 bases to trimming and J lost 0 bases, with 10 bases between them. The CDR3 has 14 amino acids. Looked up from germline, CDR1 is SEHNR and CDR2 is FQNEAQ (reference sequence).

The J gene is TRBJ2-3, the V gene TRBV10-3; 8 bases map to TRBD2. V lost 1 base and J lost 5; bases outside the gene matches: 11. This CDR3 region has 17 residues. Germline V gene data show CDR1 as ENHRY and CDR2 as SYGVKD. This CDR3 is CAISEFTSGPQGDTQYF. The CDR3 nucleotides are TGTGCCATCAGTGAGTTCACTAGCGGTCCCCAAGGAGATACGCAGTATTTT.

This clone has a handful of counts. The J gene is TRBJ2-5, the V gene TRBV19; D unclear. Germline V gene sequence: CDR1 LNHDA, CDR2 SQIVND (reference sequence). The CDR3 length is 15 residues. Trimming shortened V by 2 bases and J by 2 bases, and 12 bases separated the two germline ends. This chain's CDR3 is CASSINSQSQETQYF. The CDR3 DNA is TGTGCCAGTAGTATAAACTCCCAATCGCAAGAGACCCAGTACTTC. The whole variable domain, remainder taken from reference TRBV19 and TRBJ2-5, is DGGITQSPKYLFRKEGQNVTLSCEQNLNHDAMYWYRQDPGQGLRLIYYSQIVNDFQKGDIAEGYSVSREKKESFPLTVTSAQKNPTAFYLCASSINSQSQETQYFGPGTRLLVL.

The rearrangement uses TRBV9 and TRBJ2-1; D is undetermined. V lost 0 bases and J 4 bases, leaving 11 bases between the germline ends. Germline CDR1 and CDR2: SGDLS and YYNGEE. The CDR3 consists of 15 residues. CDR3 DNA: TGTGCCAGCAGCGTAGGAGGCGGAAATTACAATGAGCAGTTCTTC. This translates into CASSVGGGNYNEQFF.

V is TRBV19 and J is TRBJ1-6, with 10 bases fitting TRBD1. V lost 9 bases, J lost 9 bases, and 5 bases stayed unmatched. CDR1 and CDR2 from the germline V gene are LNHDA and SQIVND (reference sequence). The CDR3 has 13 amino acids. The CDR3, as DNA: TGTGCCAGCCGGGACAGGGGAGGTTCACCCCTCCACTTT. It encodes CASRDRGGSPLHF. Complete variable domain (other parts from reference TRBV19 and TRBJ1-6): DGGITQSPKYLFRKEGQNVTLSCEQNLNHDAMYWYRQDPGQGLRLIYYSQIVNDFQKGDIAEGYSVSREKKESFPLTVTSAQKNPTAFYLCASRDRGGSPLHFGNGTRLTVT.

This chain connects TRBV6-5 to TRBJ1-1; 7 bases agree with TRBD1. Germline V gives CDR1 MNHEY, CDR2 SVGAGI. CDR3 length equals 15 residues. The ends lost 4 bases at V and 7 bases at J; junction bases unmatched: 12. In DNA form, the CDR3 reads TGTGCCAGCAGTTCCACGACAGGGATGGCCTTTGAAGCTTTCTTT. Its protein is CASSSTTGMAFEAFF.

CDR3 DNA sequence: TGTGCCAGCAGCGCCGCCGGGCCGGGACTGGACGAGCAGTACTTC. Translation gives CASSAAGPGLDEQYF. The rearrangement uses TRBV5-4 and TRBJ2-5, with D possibly matching TRBD2 (6 bases). The J call may be in error: the DNA end matches TRBJ2-7 better. The length of the CDR3 is 15 residues. Germline assignment: CDR1 SGHNT and CDR2 YYREEE (reference sequence).